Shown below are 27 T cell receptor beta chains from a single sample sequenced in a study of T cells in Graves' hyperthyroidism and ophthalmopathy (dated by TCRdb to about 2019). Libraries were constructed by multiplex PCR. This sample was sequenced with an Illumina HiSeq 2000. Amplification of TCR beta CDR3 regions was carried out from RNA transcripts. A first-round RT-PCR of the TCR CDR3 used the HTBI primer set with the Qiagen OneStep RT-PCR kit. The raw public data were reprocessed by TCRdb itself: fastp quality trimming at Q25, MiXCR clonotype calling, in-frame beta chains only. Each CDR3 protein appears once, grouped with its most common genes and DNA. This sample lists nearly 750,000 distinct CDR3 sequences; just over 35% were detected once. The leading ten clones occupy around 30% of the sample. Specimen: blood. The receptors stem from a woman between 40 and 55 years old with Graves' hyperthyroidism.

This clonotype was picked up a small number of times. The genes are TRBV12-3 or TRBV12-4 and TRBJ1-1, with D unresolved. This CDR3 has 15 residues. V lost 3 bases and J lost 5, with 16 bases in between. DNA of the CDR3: TGTGCCAGCAGTTTGGGCCTCGGAGGGTCAACTGAAGCTTTCTTT. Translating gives CASSLGLGGSTEAFF.

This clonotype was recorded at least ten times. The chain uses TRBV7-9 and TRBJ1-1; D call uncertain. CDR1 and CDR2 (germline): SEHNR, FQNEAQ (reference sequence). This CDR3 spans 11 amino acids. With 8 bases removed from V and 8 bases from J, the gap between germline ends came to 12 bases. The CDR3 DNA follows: TGTGCCAGCCGACTCTCCCAGGAAGCTTTCTTT. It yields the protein CASRLSQEAFF.

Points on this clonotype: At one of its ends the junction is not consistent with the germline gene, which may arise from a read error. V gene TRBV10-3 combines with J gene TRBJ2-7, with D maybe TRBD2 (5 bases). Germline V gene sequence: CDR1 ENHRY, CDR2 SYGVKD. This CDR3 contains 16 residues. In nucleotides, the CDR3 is TGTGCCAGCAGTTACTCGACCGGGGTACCCCGATACGAGCAGTACTTC. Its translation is CASSYSTGVPRYEQYF.

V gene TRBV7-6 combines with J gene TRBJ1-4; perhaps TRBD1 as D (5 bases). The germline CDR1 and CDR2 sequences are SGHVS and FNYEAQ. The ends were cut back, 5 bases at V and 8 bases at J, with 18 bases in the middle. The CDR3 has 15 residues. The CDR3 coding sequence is TGTGCCAGCAGCCCCGAACAAGGGACTGGGGAAAAACTGTTTTTT. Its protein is CASSPEQGTGEKLFF.

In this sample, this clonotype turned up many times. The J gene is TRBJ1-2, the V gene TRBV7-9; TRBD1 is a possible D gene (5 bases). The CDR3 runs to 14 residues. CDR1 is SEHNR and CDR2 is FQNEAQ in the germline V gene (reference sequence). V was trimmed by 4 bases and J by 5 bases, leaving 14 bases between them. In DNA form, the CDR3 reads TGTGCCAGCAGCTCGGCAGGGATAGCATATGGCTACACCTTC. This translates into CASSSAGIAYGYTF.

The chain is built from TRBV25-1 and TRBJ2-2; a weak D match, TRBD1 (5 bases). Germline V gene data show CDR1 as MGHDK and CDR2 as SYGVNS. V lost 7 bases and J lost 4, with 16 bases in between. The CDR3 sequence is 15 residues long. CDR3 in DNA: TGTGCCAGCACCGCCGCCGACAGTCGCACCGGGGAGCTGTTTTTT. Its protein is CASTAADSRTGELFF.

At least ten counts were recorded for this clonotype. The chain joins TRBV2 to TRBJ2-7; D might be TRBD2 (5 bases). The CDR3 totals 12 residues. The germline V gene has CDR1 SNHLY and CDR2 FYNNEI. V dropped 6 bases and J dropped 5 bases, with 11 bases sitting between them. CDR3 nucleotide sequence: TGTGCCAGCAGGCAGGACTCTGACGAGCAGTACTTC. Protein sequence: CASRQDSDEQYF.

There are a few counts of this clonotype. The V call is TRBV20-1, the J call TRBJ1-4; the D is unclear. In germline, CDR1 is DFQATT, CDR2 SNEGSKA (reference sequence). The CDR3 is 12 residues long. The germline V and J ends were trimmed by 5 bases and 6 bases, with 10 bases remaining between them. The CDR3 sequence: CSALAGDEKLFF. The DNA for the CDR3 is TGCAGTGCTTTGGCTGGGGATGAAAAACTGTTTTTT.

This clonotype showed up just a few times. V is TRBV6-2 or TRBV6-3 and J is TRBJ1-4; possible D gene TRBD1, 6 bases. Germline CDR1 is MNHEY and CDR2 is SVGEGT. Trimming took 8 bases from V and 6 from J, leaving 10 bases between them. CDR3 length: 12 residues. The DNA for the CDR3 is TGTGCCAGCGAGGGGGAGGATGAAAAACTGTTTTTT. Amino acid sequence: CASEGEDEKLFF.

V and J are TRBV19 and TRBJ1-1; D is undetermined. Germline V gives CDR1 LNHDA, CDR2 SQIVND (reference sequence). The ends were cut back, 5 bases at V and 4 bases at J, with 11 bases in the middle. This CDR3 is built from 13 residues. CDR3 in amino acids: CASSPGMVTEAFF. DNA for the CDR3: TGTGCCAGTAGTCCCGGGATGGTCACTGAAGCTTTCTTT.

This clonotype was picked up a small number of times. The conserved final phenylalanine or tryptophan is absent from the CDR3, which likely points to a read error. The CDR3 here is CASRGVRNDSPLHL. In nucleotides, the CDR3 is TGCGCCAGCAGGGGGGTGAGGAATGATTCACCCCTCCACCTT. The rearrangement uses TRBV4-1 and TRBJ1-6; a possible D gene is TRBD1 (5 bases). Between the trimmed V and J ends, which lost 6 bases and 8 bases, there was a span of 14 bases. The CDR3 is made up of 14 amino acids. Germline V gene lookup returns CDR1 MGHRA and CDR2 YSYEKL.

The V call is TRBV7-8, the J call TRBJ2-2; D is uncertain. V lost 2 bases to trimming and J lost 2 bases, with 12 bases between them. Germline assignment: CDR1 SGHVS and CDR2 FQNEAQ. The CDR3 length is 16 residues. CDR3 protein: CASSLHQYSNTGELFF. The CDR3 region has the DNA TGTGCCAGCAGCTTACATCAGTACAGCAACACCGGGGAGCTGTTTTTT.

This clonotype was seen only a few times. DNA for the CDR3: TGTGCCAGCACTACGTCGGCGGTTGCTAACTATGGCTACACCTTC. It encodes CASTTSAVANYGYTF. J is TRBJ1-2 and V is TRBV6-1; no clear D gene. CDR3 length equals 15 residues. Germline V CDR1 and CDR2: MNHNS, SASEGT. The V end was cut by 7 bases, the J end by 0 bases, with 15 bases between.

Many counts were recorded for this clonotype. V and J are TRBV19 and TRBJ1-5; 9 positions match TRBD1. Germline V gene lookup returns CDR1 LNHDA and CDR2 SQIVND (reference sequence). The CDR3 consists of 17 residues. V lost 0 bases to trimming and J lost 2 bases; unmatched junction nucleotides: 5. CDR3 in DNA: TGTGCCAGTAGTATAGATCGTTGGGACAGGGGCAATCAGCCCCAGCATTTT. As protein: CASSIDRWDRGNQPQHF.

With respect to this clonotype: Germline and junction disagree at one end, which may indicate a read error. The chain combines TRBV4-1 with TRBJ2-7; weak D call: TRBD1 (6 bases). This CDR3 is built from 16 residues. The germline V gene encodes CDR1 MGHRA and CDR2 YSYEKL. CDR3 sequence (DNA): TGCGCCAGCAGCCAAGAGATTGGGACATTGGGGCAAAATCTGAAGTTC. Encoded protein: CASSQEIGTLGQNLKF.

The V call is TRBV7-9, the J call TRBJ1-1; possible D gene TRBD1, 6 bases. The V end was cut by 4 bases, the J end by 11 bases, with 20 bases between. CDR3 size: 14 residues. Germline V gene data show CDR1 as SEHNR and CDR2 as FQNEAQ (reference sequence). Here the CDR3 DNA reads TGTGCCAGCAGCTCCTACAGGGAGAACACAGACGCTTTCTTT. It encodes CASSSYRENTDAFF.

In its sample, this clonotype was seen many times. The CDR3 protein is CASSMQGSGELFF. DNA of the CDR3: TGTGCCAGTAGTATGCAGGGATCCGGGGAGCTGTTTTTT. The chain is built from TRBV19 and TRBJ2-2; TRBD1 is a possible D gene (5 bases). CDR1 is LNHDA, CDR2 SQIVND, per germline (reference sequence). This CDR3 is 13 amino acids long. With 3 bases removed from V and 6 bases from J, the gap between germline ends came to 8 bases.

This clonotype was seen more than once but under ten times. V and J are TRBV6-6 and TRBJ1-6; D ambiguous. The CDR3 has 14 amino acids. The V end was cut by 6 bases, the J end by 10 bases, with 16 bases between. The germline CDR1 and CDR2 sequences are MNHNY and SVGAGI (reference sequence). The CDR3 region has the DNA TGTGCCAGCAGGTCGGAGGGTCGAGGATCACCCCTCCACTTT. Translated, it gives CASRSEGRGSPLHF.

The CDR3 DNA reads as TGTGCCAGCTCAAGACGGCCGCCCAGTCCAGGGAACAATCAGCCCCAGCATTTT. Translating gives CASSRRPPSPGNNQPQHF. This chain connects TRBV6-6 to TRBJ1-5, with D maybe TRBD1 (5 bases). The V end was cut by 8 bases, the J end by 3 bases, with 26 bases between. The CDR3 is 18 amino acids. Germline V gene sequence: CDR1 MNHNY, CDR2 SVGAGI (reference sequence).

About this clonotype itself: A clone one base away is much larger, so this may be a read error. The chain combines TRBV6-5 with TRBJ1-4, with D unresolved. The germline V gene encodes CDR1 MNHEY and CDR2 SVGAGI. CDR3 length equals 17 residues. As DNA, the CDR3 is TGTGCCAGCAGTTACTACGGCGGGGTTGCAACTACTGAAAAACTGTTTTTT. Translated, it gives CASSYYGGVATTEKLFF.

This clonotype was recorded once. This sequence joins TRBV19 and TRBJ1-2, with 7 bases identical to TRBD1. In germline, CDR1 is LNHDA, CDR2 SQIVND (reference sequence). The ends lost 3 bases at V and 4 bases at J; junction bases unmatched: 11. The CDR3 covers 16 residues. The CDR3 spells CASSMLGRGSLYGYTF. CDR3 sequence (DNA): TGTGCCAGTAGTATGTTGGGCAGGGGGTCGCTCTATGGCTACACCTTC.

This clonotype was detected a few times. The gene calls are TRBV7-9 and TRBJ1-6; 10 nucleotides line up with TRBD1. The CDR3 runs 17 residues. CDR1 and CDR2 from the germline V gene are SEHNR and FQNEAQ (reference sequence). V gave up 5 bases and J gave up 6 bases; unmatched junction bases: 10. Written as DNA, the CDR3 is TGTGCCAGCAGCAGAACGACAGGGGGCGAATCTAATTCACCCCTCCACTTT. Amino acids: CASSRTTGGESNSPLHF.

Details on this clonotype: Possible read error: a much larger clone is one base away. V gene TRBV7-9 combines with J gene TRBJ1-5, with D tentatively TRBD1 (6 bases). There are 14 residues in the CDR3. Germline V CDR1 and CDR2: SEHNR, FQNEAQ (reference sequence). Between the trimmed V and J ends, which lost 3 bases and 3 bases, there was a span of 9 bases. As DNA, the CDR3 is TGTGCCAGCAGCTTGACAGGTCACAATCAGCCCCAGCATTTT. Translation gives CASSLTGHNQPQHF. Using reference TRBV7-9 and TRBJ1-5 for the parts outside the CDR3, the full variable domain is DTGVSQNPRHKITKRGQNVTFRCDPISEHNRLYWYRQTLGQGPEFLTYFQNEAQLEKSRLLSDRFSAERPKGSFSTLEIQRTEQGDSAMYLCASSLTGHNQPQHFGDGTRLSIL.

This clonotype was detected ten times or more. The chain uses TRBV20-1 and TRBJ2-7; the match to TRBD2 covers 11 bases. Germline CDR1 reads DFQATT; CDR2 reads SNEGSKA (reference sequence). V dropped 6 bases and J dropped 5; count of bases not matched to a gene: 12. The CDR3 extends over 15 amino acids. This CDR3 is CSAVANSGRADEQYF. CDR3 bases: TGCAGTGCAGTCGCTAATAGCGGGAGGGCTGACGAGCAGTACTTC.

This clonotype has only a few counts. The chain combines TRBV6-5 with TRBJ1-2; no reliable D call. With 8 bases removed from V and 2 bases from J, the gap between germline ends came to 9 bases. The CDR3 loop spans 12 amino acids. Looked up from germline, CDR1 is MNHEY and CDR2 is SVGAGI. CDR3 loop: CASGFLNYGYTF. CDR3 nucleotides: TGTGCCAGCGGGTTCCTAAACTATGGCTACACCTTC.

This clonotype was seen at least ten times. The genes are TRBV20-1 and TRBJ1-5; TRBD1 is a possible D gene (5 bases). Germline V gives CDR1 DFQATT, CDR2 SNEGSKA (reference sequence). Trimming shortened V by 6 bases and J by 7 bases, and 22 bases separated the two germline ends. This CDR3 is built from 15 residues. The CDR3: CSAQREGITGQPQHF. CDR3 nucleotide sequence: TGCAGTGCCCAACGGGAAGGGATAACAGGCCAGCCCCAGCATTTT.

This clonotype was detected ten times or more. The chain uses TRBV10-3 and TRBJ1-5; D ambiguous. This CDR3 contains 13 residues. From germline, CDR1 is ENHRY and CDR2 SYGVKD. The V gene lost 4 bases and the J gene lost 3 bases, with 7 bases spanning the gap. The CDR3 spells CAISVGLNQPQHF. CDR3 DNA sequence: TGTGCCATCAGTGTAGGACTCAATCAGCCCCAGCATTTT.